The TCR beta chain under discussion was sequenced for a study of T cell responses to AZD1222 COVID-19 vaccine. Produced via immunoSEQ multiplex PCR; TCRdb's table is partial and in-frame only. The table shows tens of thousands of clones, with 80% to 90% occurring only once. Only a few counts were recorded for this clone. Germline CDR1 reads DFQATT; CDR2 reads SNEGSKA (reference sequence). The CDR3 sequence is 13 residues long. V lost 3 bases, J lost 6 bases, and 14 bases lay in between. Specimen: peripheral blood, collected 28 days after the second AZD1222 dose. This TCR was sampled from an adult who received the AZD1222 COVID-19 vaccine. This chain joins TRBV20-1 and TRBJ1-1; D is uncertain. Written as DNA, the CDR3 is TGCAGTGCTAGTCTTGGGGATTTTGCTGAAGCTTTCTTT. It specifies CSASLGDFAEAFF.